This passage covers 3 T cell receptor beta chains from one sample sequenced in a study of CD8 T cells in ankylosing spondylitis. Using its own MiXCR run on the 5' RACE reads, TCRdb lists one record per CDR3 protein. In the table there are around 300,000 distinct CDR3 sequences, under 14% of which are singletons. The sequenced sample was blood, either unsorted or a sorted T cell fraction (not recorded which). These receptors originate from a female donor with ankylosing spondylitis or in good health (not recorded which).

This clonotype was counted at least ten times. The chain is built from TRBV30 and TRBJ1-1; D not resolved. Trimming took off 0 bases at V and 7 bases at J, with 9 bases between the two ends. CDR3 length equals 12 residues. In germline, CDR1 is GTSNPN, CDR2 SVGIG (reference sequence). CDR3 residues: CAWSVRGSEAFF. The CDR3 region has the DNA TGTGCCTGGAGTGTAAGAGGCAGTGAAGCTTTCTTT.

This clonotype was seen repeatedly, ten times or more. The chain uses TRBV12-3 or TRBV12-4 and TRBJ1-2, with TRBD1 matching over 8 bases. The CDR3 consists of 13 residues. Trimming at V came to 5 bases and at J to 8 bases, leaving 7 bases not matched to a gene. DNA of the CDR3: TGTGCCAGCAGTCCGGGACAGGAGAGAGGCTACACCTTC. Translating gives CASSPGQERGYTF.

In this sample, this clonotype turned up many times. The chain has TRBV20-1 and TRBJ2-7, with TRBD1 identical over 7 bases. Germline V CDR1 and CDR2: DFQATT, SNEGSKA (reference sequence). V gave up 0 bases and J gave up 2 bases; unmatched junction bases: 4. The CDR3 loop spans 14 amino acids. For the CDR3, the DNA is TGCAGTGCTAGAGATAGTCAGGGGGCCTACGAGCAGTACTTC. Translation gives CSARDSQGAYEQYF.